This T cell receptor (beta chain) was captured by sequencing in a study of PD-1 blockade in classical Hodgkin lymphoma. No patient escaped relapse after autologous stem cell transplantation, and brentuximab vedotin exposure varied. Method: immunoSEQ multiplex PCR; TCRdb's copy keeps in-frame clones and lacks some. In the table there are 70,000 to 85,000 clones, 85% to 95% of which are singletons. Per germline, CDR1 MNHEY and CDR2 SVGAGI. The CDR3 runs 13 residues. The V and J ends lost 0 bases and 6 bases respectively, with 8 bases between them. As regards this clone: Its antigen is still unknown.

The study, taken as a whole, reports: Exclusion was the outcome for patients who began nivolumab under 1 year after ASCT. What caused the repertoire differences, perhaps disease activity or prior therapy, remains undefined. The study found complete responders had baseline diversity similar to newly diagnosed patients. The study reported lower baseline TCR diversity in newly diagnosed patients than in healthy donors.

The sample here was peripheral blood mononuclear cells (PBMCs), taken at baseline. The J gene is TRBJ1-2, the V gene TRBV6-5; D ambiguous. The receptor's source is a human donor with classical Hodgkin lymphoma. The chain's CDR3 is CASSYSLPDGYTF. CDR3 coding DNA: TGTGCCAGCAGTTACTCTCTTCCGGATGGCTACACCTTC.